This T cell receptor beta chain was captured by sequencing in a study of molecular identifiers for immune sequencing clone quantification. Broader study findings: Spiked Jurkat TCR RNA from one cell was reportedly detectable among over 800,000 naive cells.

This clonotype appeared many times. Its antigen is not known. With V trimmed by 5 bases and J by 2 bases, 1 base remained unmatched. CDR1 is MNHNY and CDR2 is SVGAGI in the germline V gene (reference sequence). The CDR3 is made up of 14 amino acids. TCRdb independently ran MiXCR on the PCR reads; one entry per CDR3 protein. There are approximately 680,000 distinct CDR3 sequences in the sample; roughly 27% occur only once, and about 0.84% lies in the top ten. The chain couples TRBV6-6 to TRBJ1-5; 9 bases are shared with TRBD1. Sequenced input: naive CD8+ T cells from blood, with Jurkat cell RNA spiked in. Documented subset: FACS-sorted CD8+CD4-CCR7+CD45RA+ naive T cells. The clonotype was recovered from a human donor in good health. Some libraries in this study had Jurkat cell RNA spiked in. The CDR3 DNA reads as TGTGCCAGCAGTACAGGGGGCGGCAATCAGCCCCAGCATTTT. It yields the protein CASSTGGGNQPQHF.